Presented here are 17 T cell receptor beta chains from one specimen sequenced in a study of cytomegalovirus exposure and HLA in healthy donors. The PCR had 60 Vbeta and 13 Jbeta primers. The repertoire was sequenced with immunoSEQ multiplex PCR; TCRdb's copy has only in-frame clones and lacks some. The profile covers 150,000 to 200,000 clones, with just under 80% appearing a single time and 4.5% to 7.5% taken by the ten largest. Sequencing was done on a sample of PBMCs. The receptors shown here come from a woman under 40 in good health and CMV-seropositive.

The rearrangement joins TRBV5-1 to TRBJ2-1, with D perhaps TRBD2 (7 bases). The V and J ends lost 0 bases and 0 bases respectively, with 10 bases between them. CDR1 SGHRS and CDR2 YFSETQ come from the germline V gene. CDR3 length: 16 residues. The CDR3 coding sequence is TGCGCCAGCAGCTTGGAGGGGGGGAGCTCCTACAATGAGCAGTTCTTC. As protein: CASSLEGGSSYNEQFF. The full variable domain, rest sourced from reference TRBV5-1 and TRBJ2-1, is KAGVTQTPRYLIKTRGQQVTLSCSPISGHRSVSWYQQTPGQGLQFLFEYFSETQRNKGNFPGRFSGRQFSNSRSEMNVSTLELGDSALYLCASSLEGGSSYNEQFFGPGTRLTVL.

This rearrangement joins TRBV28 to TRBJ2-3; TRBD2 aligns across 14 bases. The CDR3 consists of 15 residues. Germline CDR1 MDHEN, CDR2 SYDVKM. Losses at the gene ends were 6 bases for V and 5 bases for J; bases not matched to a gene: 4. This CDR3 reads CASRRLAGGLDTQYF. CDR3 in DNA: TGTGCCAGCAGGCGACTAGCGGGAGGGTTAGATACGCAGTATTTT. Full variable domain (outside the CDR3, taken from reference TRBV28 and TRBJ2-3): DVKVTQSSRYLVKRTGEKVFLECVQDMDHENMFWYRQDPGLGLRLIYFSYDVKMKEKGDIPEGYSVSREKKERFSLILESASTNQTSMYLCASRRLAGGLDTQYFGPGTRLTVL.

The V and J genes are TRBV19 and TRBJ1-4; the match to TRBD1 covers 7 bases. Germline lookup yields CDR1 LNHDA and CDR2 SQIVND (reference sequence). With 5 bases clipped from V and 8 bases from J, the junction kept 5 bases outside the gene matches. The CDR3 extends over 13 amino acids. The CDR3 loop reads CASSPQGVEKLFF. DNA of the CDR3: TGTGCCAGTAGTCCCCAGGGGGTGGAAAAACTGTTTTTT.

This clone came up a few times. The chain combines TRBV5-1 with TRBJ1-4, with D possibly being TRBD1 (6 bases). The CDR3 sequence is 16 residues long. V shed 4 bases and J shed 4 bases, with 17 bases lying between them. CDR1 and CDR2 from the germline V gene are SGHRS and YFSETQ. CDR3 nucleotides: TGCGCCAGCAGCCCTCGGGGGGAAGGGGGTAATGAAAAACTGTTTTTT. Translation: CASSPRGEGGNEKLFF.

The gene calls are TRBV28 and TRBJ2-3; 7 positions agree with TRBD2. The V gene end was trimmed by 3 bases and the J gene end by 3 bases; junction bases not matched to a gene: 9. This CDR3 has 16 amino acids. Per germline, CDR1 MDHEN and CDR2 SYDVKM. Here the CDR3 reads CASSLEFGGGTDTQYF. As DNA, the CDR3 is TGTGCCAGCAGTTTGGAGTTTGGGGGGGGAACAGATACGCAGTATTTT. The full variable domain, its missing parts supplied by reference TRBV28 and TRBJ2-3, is DVKVTQSSRYLVKRTGEKVFLECVQDMDHENMFWYRQDPGLGLRLIYFSYDVKMKEKGDIPEGYSVSREKKERFSLILESASTNQTSMYLCASSLEFGGGTDTQYFGPGTRLTVL.

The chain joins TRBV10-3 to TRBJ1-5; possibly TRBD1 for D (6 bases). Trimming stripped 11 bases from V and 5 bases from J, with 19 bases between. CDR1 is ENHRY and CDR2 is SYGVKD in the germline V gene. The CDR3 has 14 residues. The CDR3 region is CAARGELGYQPQHF. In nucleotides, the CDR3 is TGTGCCGCCAGGGGCGAGTTGGGCTATCAGCCCCAGCATTTT.

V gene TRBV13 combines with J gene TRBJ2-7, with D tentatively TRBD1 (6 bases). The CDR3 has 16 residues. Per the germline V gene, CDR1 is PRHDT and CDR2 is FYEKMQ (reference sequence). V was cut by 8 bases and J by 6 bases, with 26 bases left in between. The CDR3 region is CASHRGGPRTVSEQYF. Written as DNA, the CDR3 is TGTGCCAGCCACCGTGGCGGCCCTAGGACAGTCTCCGAGCAGTACTTC.

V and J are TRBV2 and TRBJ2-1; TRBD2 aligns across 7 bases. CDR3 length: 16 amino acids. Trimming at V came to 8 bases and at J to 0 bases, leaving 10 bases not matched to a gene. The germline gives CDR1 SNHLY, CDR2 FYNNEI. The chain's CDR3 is CASVGGPLSSYNEQFF. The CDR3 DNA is TGTGCCAGCGTGGGAGGGCCTCTGAGCTCCTACAATGAGCAGTTCTTC.

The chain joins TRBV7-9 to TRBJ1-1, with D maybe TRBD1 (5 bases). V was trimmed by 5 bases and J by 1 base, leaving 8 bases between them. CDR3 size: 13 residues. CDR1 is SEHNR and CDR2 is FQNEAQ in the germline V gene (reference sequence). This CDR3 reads CASSVQENTEAFF. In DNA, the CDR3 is TGTGCCAGCAGCGTACAGGAGAACACTGAAGCTTTCTTT.

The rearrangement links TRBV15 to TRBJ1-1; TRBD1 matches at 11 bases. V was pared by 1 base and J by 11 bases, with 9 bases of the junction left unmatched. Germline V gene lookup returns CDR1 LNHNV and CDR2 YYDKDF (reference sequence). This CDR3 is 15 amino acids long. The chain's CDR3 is CATSRGGQGAGTAFF. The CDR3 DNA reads TGTGCCACCAGCAGAGGCGGACAGGGGGCGGGAACGGCTTTCTTT. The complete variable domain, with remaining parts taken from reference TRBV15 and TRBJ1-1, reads DAMVIQNPRYQVTQFGKPVTLSCSQTLNHNVMYWYQQKSSQAPKLLFHYYDKDFNNEADTPDNFQSRRPNTSFCFLDIRSPGLGDTAMYLCATSRGGQGAGTAFFGQGTRLTVV.

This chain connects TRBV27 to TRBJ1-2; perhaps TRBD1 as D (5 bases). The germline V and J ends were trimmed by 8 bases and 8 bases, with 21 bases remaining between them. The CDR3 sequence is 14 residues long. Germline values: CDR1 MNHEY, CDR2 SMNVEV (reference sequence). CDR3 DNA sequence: TGTGCCAGCTGCCACCCCGGGGGGATGGGCGGCTACACCTTC. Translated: CASCHPGGMGGYTF.

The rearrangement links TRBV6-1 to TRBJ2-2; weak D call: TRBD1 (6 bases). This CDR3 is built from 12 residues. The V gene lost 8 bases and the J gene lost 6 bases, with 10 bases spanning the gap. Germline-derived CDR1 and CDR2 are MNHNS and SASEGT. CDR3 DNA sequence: TGTGCCAGCTGTGCAGGGGCCGGGGAGCTGTTTTTT. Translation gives CASCAGAGELFF.

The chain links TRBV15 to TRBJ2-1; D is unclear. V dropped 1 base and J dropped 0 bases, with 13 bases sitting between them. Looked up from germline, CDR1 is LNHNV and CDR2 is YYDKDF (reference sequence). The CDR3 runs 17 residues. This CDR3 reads CATSRADSWSSYNEQFF. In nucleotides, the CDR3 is TGTGCCACCAGCAGAGCCGATAGCTGGAGCTCCTACAATGAGCAGTTCTTC.

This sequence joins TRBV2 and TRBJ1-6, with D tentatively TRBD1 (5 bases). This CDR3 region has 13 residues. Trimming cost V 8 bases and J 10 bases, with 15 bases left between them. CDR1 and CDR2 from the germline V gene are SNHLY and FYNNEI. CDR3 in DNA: TGTGCCAGCCTTAGACAGTTAGAATCACCCCTCCACTTT. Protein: CASLRQLESPLHF.

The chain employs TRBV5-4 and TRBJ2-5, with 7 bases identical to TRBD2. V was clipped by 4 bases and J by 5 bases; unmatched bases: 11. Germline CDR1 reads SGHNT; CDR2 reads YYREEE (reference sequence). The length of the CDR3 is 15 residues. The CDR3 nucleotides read TGTGCCAGCAGCCCCGCTAGCGGCTCAAGGGAGACCCAGTACTTC. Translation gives CASSPASGSRETQYF.

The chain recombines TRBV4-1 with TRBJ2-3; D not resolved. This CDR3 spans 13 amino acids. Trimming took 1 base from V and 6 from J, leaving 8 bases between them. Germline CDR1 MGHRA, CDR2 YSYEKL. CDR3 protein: CASSQVLADTQYF. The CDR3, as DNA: TGCGCCAGCAGCCAAGTTCTCGCGGATACGCAGTATTTT.

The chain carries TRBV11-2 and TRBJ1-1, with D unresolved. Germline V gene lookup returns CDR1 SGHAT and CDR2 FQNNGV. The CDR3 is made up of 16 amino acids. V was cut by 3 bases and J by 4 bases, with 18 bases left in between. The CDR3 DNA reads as TGTGCCAGCAGCTTCAACCCCGGAGTTGACGGCACTGAAGCTTTCTTT. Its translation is CASSFNPGVDGTEAFF.